These 11 T cell receptor beta chains came from one sample sequenced in a study of identical twins. TCRdb itself ran the 5' RACE reads through MiXCR, one entry per CDR3 protein. The table has around 250,000 distinct CDR3 sequences, 9.5% to 15% seen once. Another study also made use of these data, one on yellow fever vaccine responses in identical twins.

The material sequenced was memory (CD45RO+) T cells sorted from blood. These receptors were obtained from a woman aged 18 to 35 in good health.

The chain employs TRBV30 and TRBJ2-1; 11 nucleotides agree with TRBD1. CDR1 is GTSNPN, CDR2 SVGIG, per germline (reference sequence). CDR3 length: 15 amino acids. The V and J ends lost 8 bases and 2 bases, in that order; junction bases with no gene match: 8. This CDR3 is CALGQGAVAYNEQFF. The CDR3 nucleotides are TGTGCCCTAGGACAGGGGGCTGTGGCCTACAATGAGCAGTTCTTC.

V gene TRBV7-2 combines with J gene TRBJ2-7, with D perhaps assigned TRBD1 or TRBD2 (5 bases each). Trimming took off 0 bases at V and 3 bases at J, with 12 bases between the two ends. The CDR3 is made up of 15 amino acids. From germline, CDR1 is SGHTA and CDR2 FQGNSA. CDR3 in amino acids: CASSLAGTAVYEQYF. The CDR3 DNA reads as TGTGCCAGCAGCTTAGCCGGGACGGCCGTCTACGAGCAGTACTTC.

This clonotype was found many times. The genes are TRBV29-1 and TRBJ2-1; D is unresolved. The CDR3 consists of 13 residues. The V end was cut by 7 bases, the J end by 0 bases, with 10 bases between. CDR1 and CDR2 from the germline V gene are SQVTM and ANQGSEA. The CDR3 DNA is TGCAGCGCGAGGCTGAGCTCCTACAATGAGCAGTTCTTC. The encoded protein is CSARLSSYNEQFF.

V and J are TRBV10-3 and TRBJ2-7; the D call may be TRBD1 or TRBD2 (5 bases each). The CDR3 has 15 amino acids. V was trimmed by 4 bases and J by 3 bases, leaving 16 bases between them. In germline, CDR1 is ENHRY, CDR2 SYGVKD. CDR3 sequence reads: CAISGTGTKSYEQYF. The CDR3 region has the DNA TGTGCCATCAGTGGAACCGGGACCAAGAGCTACGAGCAGTACTTC.

In this sample, this clonotype turned up a few times. This chain uses TRBV2 with TRBJ1-6; maybe TRBD1 (5 bases). V was clipped by 11 bases and J by 8 bases, with 16 bases between them. Germline values: CDR1 SNHLY, CDR2 FYNNEI. CDR3 length: 13 amino acids. This chain's CDR3 is CARGINEDSPLHF. CDR3 coding DNA: TGTGCCCGGGGCATCAACGAGGATTCACCCCTCCACTTT.

This clonotype was seen repeatedly, ten times or more. The rearrangement joins TRBV6-4 to TRBJ2-1; D call uncertain. This CDR3 has 13 amino acids. In germline, CDR1 is MRHNA, CDR2 SNTAGT. Trimming removed 6 bases from V and 3 bases from J, with 9 bases in between. DNA for the CDR3: TGTGCCAGCAGCATGGACGGCTACAATGAGCAGTTCTTC. It is translated as CASSMDGYNEQFF.

CDR3 amino acids: CASSLLAGSTDTQYF. In nucleotides, the CDR3 is TGTGCCAGCAGTCTCCTAGCGGGAAGCACAGATACGCAGTATTTT. The V gene is TRBV2, the J gene TRBJ2-3; 9 nucleotides align to TRBD2. V trimming: 5 bases; J trimming: 0 bases; junction bases outside the gene matches: 3. Germline V gives CDR1 SNHLY, CDR2 FYNNEI. The CDR3 contains 15 residues.

This clonotype was counted many times. The chain has TRBV29-1 and TRBJ2-2; D is undetermined. V lost 8 bases to trimming and J lost 6 bases, with 13 bases between them. The CDR3 has 12 residues. Germline CDR1 is SQVTM and CDR2 is ANQGSEA. CDR3 bases: TGCAGCACACCGTGGCGGTCCGGGGAGCTGTTTTTT. Protein sequence: CSTPWRSGELFF.

The sample holds many counts of this clonotype. The CDR3 coding sequence is TGTGCCAGCAGCCAAGACGGAAGCTCCTACAATGAGCAGTTCTTC. Translation: CASSQDGSSYNEQFF. V gene TRBV3-1 combines with J gene TRBJ2-1; D remains unclear. V was shortened by 0 bases and J by 0 bases, with 6 bases between the two germline ends. The CDR3 has 15 residues. From germline, CDR1 is LGHDT and CDR2 YNNKEL (reference sequence).

There are a few counts of this clonotype. The rearrangement uses TRBV5-1 and TRBJ1-2; 10 bases are a match to TRBD1. Germline CDR1 is SGHRS and CDR2 is YFSETQ. The CDR3 sequence is 18 residues long. J gave up 0 bases and V 5 bases, and 13 bases lay outside the gene matches. The CDR3 here is CASREDRGRVFSNYGYTF. CDR3 in DNA: TGCGCCAGCAGGGAAGACAGGGGGCGCGTCTTTTCTAACTATGGCTACACCTTC.

This clonotype was seen only a few times. The chain employs TRBV6-1 and TRBJ2-5; D might be TRBD1 (6 bases). Germline loops: CDR1 MNHNS, CDR2 SASEGT. V was clipped by 7 bases and J by 5 bases, with 20 bases between them. The CDR3 runs 15 residues. CDR3 nucleotide sequence: TGTGCCAGCACCCGCTCGACAGGTCGTCAGGAGACCCAGTACTTC. It yields the protein CASTRSTGRQETQYF.